This T cell receptor (beta chain) is drawn from a study of tumor-infiltrating lymphocytes in primary liver carcinoma. Background on the study: The patient population consisted of men and women between 30 and 69 years of age. Study-wide points: The study found tumor-adjacent and tumor-blood pairs overlapped less than tumor region pairs. Tumors reached a significantly greater top-250-clone fraction than blood did (p = 0.039). Roughly 7-24% of top clones, and no more, occurred in all five tumor regions.

V shed 9 bases and J shed 0 bases, with 17 bases lying between them. Germline CDR1 reads SGHAT; CDR2 reads FQNNGV. CDR3 length: 16 amino acids. This clonotype was seen a few times. Its antigen is not identified. For each extraction, RNA and DNA were obtained together from about 20-30 mg of unsorted bulk tissue. A constant-region primer primed TCR beta cDNA synthesis from 500 ng of total RNA. Libraries of TCR beta came from three nested multiplex PCR rounds with slightly modified ARM-PCR. For roughly 11 cycles apiece, the opening two PCR rounds ran with TRBV1-TRBV30 forward primers and a C-beta reverse primer. TCRdb reanalysed the multiplex PCR reads using MiXCR and keeps one entry per CDR3 protein. The data hold roughly 22,000 distinct CDR3 sequences, with 80% observed a single time.

This chain links TRBV11-2 with TRBJ1-4; tentative D call: TRBD1 (5 bases). This clonotype originated in a woman in her 30s with primary liver carcinoma and hepatitis B virus infection. The sample consisted of liver tumor tissue from sampling region 2. Subset described: tumor region T2, inferior pole. In DNA, the CDR3 is TGTGCCAGTAGCATGCTTCAGGGATCAACTAATGAAAAACTGTTTTTT. This codes for CASSMLQGSTNEKLFF.